This T cell receptor (beta chain) was recorded in a study of identical twins (dated by TCRdb to 2016 to 2018). General notes on the study: The study deep-sequenced TCR alpha and beta repertoires from monozygotic twins, unrelated adults of various ages and cord blood to test whether fetal clonotypes persist. To rule out contamination, the twin experiments were replicated at different times with different library preparation protocols.

This clonotype was recorded a few times. This clone's antigen is unknown. No quality values exist for individual bases; no much larger clone is one base distant. The library came from 5' RACE. The instrument given in TCRdb is Illumina HiSeq 2000. Template switching introduced a universal primer binding site; the final cDNA contained a unique molecular identifier, enabling accurate counting of TCR cDNA molecules. Specific primers in the conserved constant-segment region were used to synthesize first-strand cDNA for the TCR alpha and beta chains. To control for contamination, every cDNA library carried two barcodes: a SMART-Mk sample barcode plus Illumina barcodes. Two successive PCR steps introduced TruSeq adapter sequences along with Illumina sample barcodes. TCR alpha and beta cDNA libraries were sequenced on the Illumina HiSeq platform with custom primers. The authors' pipeline ran thus. Raw reads were processed with MiGEC to extract unique molecular identifiers, and MiXCR was used to determine CDR3 positions. For each individual, recombination models were inferred using an EM algorithm with the repgenHMM and IGoR tools. Shared clonotypes were analyzed with the tcR package in R, and sharing was normalized by the product of cloneset sizes. To study raw recombination without the effects of thymic and clonal selection, out-of-frame nonproductive sequences were analyzed. TCRdb took the public reads, trimmed them with fastp at Q25, ran MiXCR for clone calling and kept in-frame beta chains. A single entry per CDR3 protein holds the most common genes and DNA from its merged rows. These V and J calls rely on TCRdb rather than the paper's analysis. A total of about 530,000 distinct CDR3 sequences appear in this sample, 12% to 15% of them only once. 0.44% of the sample rests with the top ten.

The junction shows trimming of 4 bases on V and 2 bases on J, and the gene matches do not reach 8 bases of it. Including the terminal cysteine and phenylalanine, the CDR3 comprises 16 residues. Of all the DNA, just the CDR3 is kept, 48 bases in frame from base 1. Every donor was a healthy Caucasian. Three pairs of female monozygotic twins, all aged 18 to 29 years, were included in the twin cohort. Positive isolation kits from Invitrogen were used to isolate CD4+ and CD8+ T cell populations. Points the paper makes about the study in general: Abundant cord blood beta clonotypes carried fewer insertions; young adult naive repertoires showed a weaker similar trend, while memory repertoires showed none. Recombination models systematically underestimated out-of-frame TCR alpha sharing in monozygotic twins but agreed with sharing between unrelated individuals. Compared with coincidental sharing between unrelated individuals, out-of-frame TCR alpha sequences shared between twins had an excess of sequences with low generation probability. Conclusions relied on cross-sectional statistical analysis, since the same donors could not be followed over many years. Zero-insertion analyses could be partly confounded by invariant T cells such as MAIT and iNKT, though diverse VJ usage argued against such confounding for most clonotypes. The excess sharing between twins in beta out-of-frame sequences was weaker because fewer shared sequences reduced the signal-to-noise ratio.

These data were also reused for a study on yellow fever vaccine responses in identical twins. The second investigation adds: According to the authors, in identical twins the way T cells responded to vaccination appeared partly convergent and partly personalized. The study precisely tracked vaccine-responding T cell clones in identical twins.

This clonotype was obtained from a woman aged 18-30 years in good health. Sequencing input: CD4+ T cells sorted from blood. The V and J segments used are TRBV12-3 or TRBV12-4 and TRBJ2-3; 8 nucleotides in the junction match TRBD2. The CDR3 region: CASSSRLAWFTDTQYF. The sequenced DNA is TGTGCCAGCAGTTCACGACTAGCGTGGTTCACAGATACGCAGTATTTT.